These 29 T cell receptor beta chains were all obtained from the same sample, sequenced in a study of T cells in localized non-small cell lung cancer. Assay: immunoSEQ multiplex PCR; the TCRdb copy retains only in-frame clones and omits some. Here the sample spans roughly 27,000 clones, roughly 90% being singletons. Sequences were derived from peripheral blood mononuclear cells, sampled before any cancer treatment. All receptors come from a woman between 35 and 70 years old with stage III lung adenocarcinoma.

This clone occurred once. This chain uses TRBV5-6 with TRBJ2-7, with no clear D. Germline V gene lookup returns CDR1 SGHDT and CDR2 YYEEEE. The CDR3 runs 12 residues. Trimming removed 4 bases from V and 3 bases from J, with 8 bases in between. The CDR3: CASSLGRYEQYF. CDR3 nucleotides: TGTGCCAGCAGCCTAGGACGCTACGAGCAGTACTTC.

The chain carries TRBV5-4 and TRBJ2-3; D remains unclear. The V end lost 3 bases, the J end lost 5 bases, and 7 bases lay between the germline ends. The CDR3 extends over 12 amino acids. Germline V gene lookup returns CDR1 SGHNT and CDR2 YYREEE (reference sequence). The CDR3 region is CASSSYLDTQYF. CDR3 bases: TGTGCCAGCAGCTCCTACTTAGATACGCAGTATTTT.

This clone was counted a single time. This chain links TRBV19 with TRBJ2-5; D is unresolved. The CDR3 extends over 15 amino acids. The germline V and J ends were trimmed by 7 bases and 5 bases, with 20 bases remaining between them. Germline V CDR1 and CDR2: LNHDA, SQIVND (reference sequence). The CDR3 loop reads CASMVSATAYETQYF. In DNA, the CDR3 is TGTGCCAGTATGGTGAGCGCCACAGCGTACGAGACCCAGTACTTC.

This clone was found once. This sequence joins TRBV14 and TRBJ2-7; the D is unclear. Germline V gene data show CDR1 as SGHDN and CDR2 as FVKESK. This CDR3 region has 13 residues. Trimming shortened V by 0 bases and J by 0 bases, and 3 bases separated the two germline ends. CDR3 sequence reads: CASSQEFSYEQYF. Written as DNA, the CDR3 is TGTGCCAGCAGCCAAGAGTTCTCCTACGAGCAGTACTTC. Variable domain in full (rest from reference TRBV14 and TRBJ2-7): EAGVTQFPSHSVIEKGQTVTLRCDPISGHDNLYWYRRVMGKEIKFLLHFVKESKQDESGMPNNRFLAERTGGTYSTLKVQPAELEDSGVYFCASSQEFSYEQYFGPGTRLTVT.

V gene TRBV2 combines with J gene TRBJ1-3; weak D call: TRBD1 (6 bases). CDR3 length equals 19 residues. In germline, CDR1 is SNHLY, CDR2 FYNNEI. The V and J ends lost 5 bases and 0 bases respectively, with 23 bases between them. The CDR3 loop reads CASSFFPGQTELSGNTIYF. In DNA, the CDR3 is TGTGCCAGCAGTTTTTTTCCCGGACAGACAGAACTCTCTGGAAACACCATATATTTT.

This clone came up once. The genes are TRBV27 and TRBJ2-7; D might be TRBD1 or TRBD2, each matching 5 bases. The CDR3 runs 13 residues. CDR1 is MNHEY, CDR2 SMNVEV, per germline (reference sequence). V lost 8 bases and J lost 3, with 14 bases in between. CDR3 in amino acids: CASGRDLLYEQYF. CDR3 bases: TGTGCCAGCGGACGGGACCTCCTCTACGAGCAGTACTTC.

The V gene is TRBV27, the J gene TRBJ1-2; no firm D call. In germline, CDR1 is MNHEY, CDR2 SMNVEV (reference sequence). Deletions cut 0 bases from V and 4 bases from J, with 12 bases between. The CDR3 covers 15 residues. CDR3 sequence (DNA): TGTGCCAGCAGTTTATCCAACGACGGGTTCTATGGCTACACCTTC. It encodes CASSLSNDGFYGYTF.

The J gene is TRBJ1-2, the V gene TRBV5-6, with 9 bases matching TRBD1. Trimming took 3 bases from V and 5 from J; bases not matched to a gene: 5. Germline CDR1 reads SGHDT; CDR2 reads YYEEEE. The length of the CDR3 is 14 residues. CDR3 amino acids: CASSSGQGRYGYTF. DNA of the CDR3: TGTGCCAGCAGCTCGGGACAGGGTCGTTATGGCTACACCTTC.

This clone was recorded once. The CDR3 loop is CASSLVGDFQNIQYF. CDR3 DNA: TGTGCCAGCAGCTTAGTGGGTGACTTCCAGAACATTCAGTACTTC. The chain combines TRBV11-2 with TRBJ2-4; D gene ambiguous. The CDR3 contains 15 residues. V gave up 1 base and J gave up 7 bases, with 14 bases separating them. Germline V gene lookup returns CDR1 SGHAT and CDR2 FQNNGV.

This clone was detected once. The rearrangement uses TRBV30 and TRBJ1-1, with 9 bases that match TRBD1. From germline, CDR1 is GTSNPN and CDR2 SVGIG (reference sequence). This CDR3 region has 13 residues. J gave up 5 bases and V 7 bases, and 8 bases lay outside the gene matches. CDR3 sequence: CASMTGGWTEAFF. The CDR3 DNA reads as TGTGCCTCTATGACAGGGGGATGGACTGAAGCTTTCTTT.

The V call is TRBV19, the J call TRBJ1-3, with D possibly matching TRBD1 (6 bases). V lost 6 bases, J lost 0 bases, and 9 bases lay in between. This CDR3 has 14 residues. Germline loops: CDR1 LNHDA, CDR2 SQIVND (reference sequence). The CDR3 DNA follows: TGTGCCAGTAGGGACAGCAGCTCTGGAAACACCATATATTTT. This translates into CASRDSSSGNTIYF.

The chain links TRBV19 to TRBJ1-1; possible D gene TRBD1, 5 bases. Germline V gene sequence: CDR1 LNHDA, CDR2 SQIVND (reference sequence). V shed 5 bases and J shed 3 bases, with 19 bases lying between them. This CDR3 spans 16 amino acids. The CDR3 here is CASSRIGEGEDTEAFF. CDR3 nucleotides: TGTGCCAGTAGTCGCATAGGCGAAGGGGAGGACACTGAAGCTTTCTTT.

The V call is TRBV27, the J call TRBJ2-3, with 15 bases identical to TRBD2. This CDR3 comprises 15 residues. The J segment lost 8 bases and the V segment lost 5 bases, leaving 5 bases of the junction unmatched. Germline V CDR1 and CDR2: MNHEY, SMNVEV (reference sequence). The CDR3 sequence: CASSRTSGRAGTQYF. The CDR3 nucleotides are TGTGCCAGCAGTCGGACTAGCGGGAGGGCGGGTACGCAGTATTTT.

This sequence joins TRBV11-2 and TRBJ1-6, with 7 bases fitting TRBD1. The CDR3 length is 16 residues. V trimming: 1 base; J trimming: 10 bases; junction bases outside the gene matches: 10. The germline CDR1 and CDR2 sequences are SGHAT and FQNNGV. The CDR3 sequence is CASSLVLGTEMSPLHF. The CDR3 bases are TGTGCCAGCAGCTTAGTCTTAGGGACAGAGATGTCACCCCTCCACTTT.

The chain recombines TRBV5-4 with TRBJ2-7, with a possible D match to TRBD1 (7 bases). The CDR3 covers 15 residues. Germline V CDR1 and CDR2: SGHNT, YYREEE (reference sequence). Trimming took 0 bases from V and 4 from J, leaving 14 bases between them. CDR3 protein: CASSLGRGRGYEQYF. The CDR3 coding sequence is TGTGCCAGCAGCTTGGGGAGGGGGCGCGGGTACGAGCAGTACTTC.

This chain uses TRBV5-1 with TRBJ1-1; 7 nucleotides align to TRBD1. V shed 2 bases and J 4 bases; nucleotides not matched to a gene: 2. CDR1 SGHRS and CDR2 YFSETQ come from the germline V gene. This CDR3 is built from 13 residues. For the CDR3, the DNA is TGCGCCAGCAGCTTCGAGGGGGCCACTGAAGCTTTCTTT. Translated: CASSFEGATEAFF.

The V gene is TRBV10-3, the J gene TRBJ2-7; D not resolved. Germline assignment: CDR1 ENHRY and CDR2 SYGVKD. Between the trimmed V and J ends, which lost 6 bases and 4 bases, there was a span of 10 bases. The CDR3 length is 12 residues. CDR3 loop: CAIRALGYEQYF. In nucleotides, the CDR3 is TGTGCCATCAGGGCTTTGGGTTACGAGCAGTACTTC.

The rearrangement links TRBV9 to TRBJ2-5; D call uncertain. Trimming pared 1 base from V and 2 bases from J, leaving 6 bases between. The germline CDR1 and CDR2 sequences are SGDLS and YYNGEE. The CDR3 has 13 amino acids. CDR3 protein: CASSVNAQETQYF. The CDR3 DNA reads TGTGCCAGCAGCGTAAACGCTCAAGAGACCCAGTACTTC.

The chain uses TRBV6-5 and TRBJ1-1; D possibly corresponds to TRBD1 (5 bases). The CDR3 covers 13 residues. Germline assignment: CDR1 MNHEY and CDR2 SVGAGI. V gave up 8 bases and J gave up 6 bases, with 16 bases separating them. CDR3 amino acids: CASWGGWSPEAFF. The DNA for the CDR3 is TGTGCCAGCTGGGGGGGTTGGAGCCCTGAAGCTTTCTTT.

In DNA, the CDR3 is TGTGCCAGTAGTATACTCACGGGTCAGGGTAGGTACGAGCAGTACTTC. It is translated as CASSILTGQGRYEQYF. The V gene is TRBV19, the J gene TRBJ2-7; TRBD1 might be the D (5 bases). The CDR3 length is 16 residues. Germline values: CDR1 LNHDA, CDR2 SQIVND (reference sequence). The V end was cut by 2 bases, the J end by 4 bases, with 18 bases between.

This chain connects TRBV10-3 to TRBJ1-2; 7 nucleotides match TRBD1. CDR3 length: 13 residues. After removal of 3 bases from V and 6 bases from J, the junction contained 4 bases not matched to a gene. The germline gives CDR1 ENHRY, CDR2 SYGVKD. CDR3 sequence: CAISEKTGNGYTF. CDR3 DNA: TGTGCCATCAGTGAAAAGACAGGGAATGGCTACACCTTC.

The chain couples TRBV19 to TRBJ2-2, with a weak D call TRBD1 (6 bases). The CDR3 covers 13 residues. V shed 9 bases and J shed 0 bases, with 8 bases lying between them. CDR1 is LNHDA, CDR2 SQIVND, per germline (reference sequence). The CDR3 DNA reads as TGTGCCAGCCGGACAGCGAACACCGGGGAGCTGTTTTTT. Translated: CASRTANTGELFF.

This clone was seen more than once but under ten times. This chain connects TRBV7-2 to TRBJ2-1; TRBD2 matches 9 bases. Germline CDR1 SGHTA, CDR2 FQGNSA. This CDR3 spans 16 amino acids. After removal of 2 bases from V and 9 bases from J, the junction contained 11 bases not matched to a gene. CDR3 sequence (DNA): TGTGCCAGCAGCTTACTAGCGGGATCGATGGGAGGTGAGCAGTTCTTC. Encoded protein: CASSLLAGSMGGEQFF.

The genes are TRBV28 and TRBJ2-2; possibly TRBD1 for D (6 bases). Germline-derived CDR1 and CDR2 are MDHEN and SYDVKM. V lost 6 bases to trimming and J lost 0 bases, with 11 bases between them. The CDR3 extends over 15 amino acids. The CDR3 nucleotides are TGTGCCAGCAGACGGGACACCACGAACACCGGGGAGCTGTTTTTT. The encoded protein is CASRRDTTNTGELFF.

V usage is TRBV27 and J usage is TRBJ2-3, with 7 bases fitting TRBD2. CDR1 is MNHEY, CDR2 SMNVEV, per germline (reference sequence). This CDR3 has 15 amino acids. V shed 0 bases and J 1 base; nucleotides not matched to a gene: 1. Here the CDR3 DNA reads TGTGCCAGCAGTTTATCGGCGGGAGGCACAGATACGCAGTATTTT. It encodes CASSLSAGGTDTQYF.

CDR3 protein: CASSKGSGSTEAFF. Written as DNA, the CDR3 is TGTGCCAGCAGCAAGGGGTCTGGGAGCACTGAAGCTTTCTTT. The rearrangement uses TRBV21-1 and TRBJ1-1. TRBV21-1 is tagged as a pseudogene. The CDR3 has 14 residues.

The CDR3 loop reads CASSFDSGSYNEQFF. In nucleotides, the CDR3 is TGTGCCAGCAGCTTCGACAGCGGCTCCTACAATGAGCAGTTCTTC. The genes are TRBV7-2 and TRBJ2-1, with D perhaps given as TRBD1 or TRBD2 (5 bases each). Trimming removed 3 bases from V and 0 bases from J, with 9 bases in between. CDR1 is SGHTA and CDR2 is FQGNSA in the germline V gene. This CDR3 is 15 amino acids long.

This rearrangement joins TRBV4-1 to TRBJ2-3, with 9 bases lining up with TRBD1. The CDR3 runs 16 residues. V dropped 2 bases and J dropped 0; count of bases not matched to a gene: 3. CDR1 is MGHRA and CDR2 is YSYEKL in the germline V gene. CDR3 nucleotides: TGCGCCAGCAGCCAAACAGGGACAGGGAGCACAGATACGCAGTATTTT. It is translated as CASSQTGTGSTDTQYF.

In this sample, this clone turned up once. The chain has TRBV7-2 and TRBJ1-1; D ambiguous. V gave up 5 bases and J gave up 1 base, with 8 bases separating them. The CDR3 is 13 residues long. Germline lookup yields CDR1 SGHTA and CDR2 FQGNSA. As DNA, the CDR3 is TGTGCCAGCAGCCAGCGGGGGAACACTGAAGCTTTCTTT. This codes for CASSQRGNTEAFF.